The 8 T cell receptor beta chains below come from one sample, sequenced in a study of T cell repertoires in cytomegalovirus infection (dated by TCRdb to the late 2010s). The data were produced on an Illumina HiSeq 1500. TCRdb trimmed public reads at Q25 via fastp, called clones via MiXCR and kept in-frame beta chains. CDR3 protein duplicates are merged, each entry listing the most common genes and DNA. The sample has 200,000 to 300,000 distinct CDR3 sequences on record, around 13% of them singletons. Roughly 8.9% of the sample goes to the ten largest clones. Material for sequencing was PBMCs. The receptors were sampled from a human donor in good health (CMV status not recorded). Some clones in this sample may be carry-over from other donors' samples.

The V and J genes are TRBV28 and TRBJ2-7, with no clear D. Germline CDR1 reads MDHEN; CDR2 reads SYDVKM. The length of the CDR3 is 13 residues. Trimming removed 2 bases from V and 7 bases from J, with 12 bases in between. The CDR3, as DNA: TGTGCCAGCAGTTTAAGTCTCCTGGGAGAGCAGTACTTC. It codes for CASSLSLLGEQYF. Complete variable domain (other parts from reference TRBV28 and TRBJ2-7): DVKVTQSSRYLVKRTGEKVFLECVQDMDHENMFWYRQDPGLGLRLIYFSYDVKMKEKGDIPEGYSVSREKKERFSLILESASTNQTSMYLCASSLSLLGEQYFGPGTRLTVT.

J is TRBJ2-3 and V is TRBV27; 7 nucleotides match TRBD1. This CDR3 has 15 amino acids. Germline CDR1 is MNHEY and CDR2 is SMNVEV (reference sequence). Unmatched junction bases numbered 11, after V lost 8 bases and J lost 3 bases. DNA for the CDR3: TGTGCCAGCCATAGACGGGACAGACCTACAGATACGCAGTATTTT. As protein: CASHRRDRPTDTQYF.

Ten or more counts support this clonotype. The rearrangement joins TRBV4-3 to TRBJ2-1, with 8 bases aligning to TRBD2. J was trimmed by 5 bases and V by 0 bases; bases with no gene match: 3. This CDR3 has 15 amino acids. From germline, CDR1 is LGHNA and CDR2 YSLEER. CDR3 region: CASSQDRTSNNEQFF. CDR3 nucleotides: TGCGCCAGCAGCCAAGACCGGACTAGCAACAATGAGCAGTTCTTC.

This clonotype appeared a few times. This rearrangement joins TRBV20-1 to TRBJ1-1; the D is unclear. Trimming took 2 bases from V and 8 from J, leaving 12 bases between them. The CDR3 is 12 residues long. The germline gives CDR1 DFQATT, CDR2 SNEGSKA (reference sequence). In DNA form, the CDR3 reads TGCAGTGCTAGACCCGCAGTCGAGGAAGCTTTCTTT. Translating it yields CSARPAVEEAFF.

This clonotype was counted between two and nine times. The chain joins TRBV10-3 to TRBJ2-4; D not resolved. Trimming shortened V by 6 bases and J by 5 bases, and 14 bases separated the two germline ends. Germline V lookup: CDR1 ENHRY, CDR2 SYGVKD. The CDR3 sequence is 14 residues long. The CDR3: CAISATESENIQYF. As DNA, the CDR3 is TGTGCCATCAGCGCTACAGAATCAGAAAACATTCAGTACTTC.

J is TRBJ2-7 and V is TRBV6-5; 11 bases align to TRBD2. Germline V gene data show CDR1 as MNHEY and CDR2 as SVGAGI. The CDR3 is 15 residues long. Losses at the gene ends were 4 bases for V and 7 bases for J; bases not matched to a gene: 9. CDR3: CASSSLRLAGSEQYF. The CDR3 DNA follows: TGTGCCAGCAGTTCCCTACGACTAGCGGGAAGTGAGCAGTACTTC.

V and J are TRBV9 and TRBJ2-7, with TRBD1 identical over 9 bases. The CDR3 spans 14 residues. V shed 7 bases and J 6 bases; nucleotides not matched to a gene: 11. CDR1 and CDR2 (germline): SGDLS, YYNGEE. CDR3 residues: CASSQRTGESEQYF. CDR3 DNA sequence: TGTGCCAGCTCCCAAAGGACAGGGGAATCCGAGCAGTACTTC.

In its sample, this clonotype was seen a few times. V and J are TRBV20-1 and TRBJ1-2, with no clear D. The CDR3 length is 12 residues. V lost 6 bases and J 1 base, leaving 9 bases between the germline ends. Germline V gene lookup returns CDR1 DFQATT and CDR2 SNEGSKA (reference sequence). The CDR3 DNA is TGCAGTGCCGGGTCGGTTAACTATGGCTACACCTTC. As protein: CSAGSVNYGYTF.